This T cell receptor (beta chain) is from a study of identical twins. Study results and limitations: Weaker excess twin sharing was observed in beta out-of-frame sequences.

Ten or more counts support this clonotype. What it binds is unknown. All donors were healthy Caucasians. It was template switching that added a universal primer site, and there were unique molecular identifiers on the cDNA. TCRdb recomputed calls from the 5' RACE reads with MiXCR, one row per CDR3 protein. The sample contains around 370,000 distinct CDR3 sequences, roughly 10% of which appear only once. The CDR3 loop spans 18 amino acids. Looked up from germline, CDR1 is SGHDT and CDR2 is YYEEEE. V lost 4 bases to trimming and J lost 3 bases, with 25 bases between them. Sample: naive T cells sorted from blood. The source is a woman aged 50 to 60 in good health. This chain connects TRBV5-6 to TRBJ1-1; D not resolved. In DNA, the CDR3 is TGTGCCAGCAGCGCCCAGGACCGAGGTCCCTCTATTTACACTGAAGCTTTCTTT. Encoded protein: CASSAQDRGPSIYTEAFF.